The sequence of this TCR beta chain was determined in a study of blood T cells in healthy people across ages. Of note for this clonotype: Its antigen is currently unknown.

V gave up 1 base and J gave up 8 bases; unmatched junction bases: 12. This CDR3 has 17 residues. Germline loops: CDR1 SEHNR, CDR2 FQNEAQ (reference sequence). Study-wide points: The authors considered diversity estimates from one million T cells to be underestimates.

At least 7 million PBMCs were isolated per sample. PCR was performed a second time for roughly 7 to 12 cycles using a sample-barcoded 5' primer and a J-beta primer mix. In TCRdb, the 5' RACE reads were re-called with MiXCR into one record per CDR3 protein. The sample yields some 1,500,000 distinct CDR3 sequences, roughly two fifths seen once. The specimen sequenced was blood. This clonotype originated in a woman younger than 35 in good health. V and J are TRBV7-9 and TRBJ2-1, with 9 bases identical to TRBD2. The CDR3 reads CASSLVLKAGGLDEQFF. CDR3 nucleotide sequence: TGTGCCAGCAGCTTAGTATTGAAAGCGGGGGGTCTCGATGAGCAGTTCTTC.